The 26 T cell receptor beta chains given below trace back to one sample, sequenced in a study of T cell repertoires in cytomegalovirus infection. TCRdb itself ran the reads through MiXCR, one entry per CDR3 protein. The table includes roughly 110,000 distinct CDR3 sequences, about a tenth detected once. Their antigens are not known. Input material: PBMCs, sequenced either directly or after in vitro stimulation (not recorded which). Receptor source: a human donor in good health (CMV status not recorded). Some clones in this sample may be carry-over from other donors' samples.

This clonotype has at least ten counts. For the CDR3, the DNA is TGTGCCAGCAGACGAGGAGGGGCGAACACTGAAGCTTTCTTT. It specifies CASRRGGANTEAFF. V is TRBV7-2 and J is TRBJ1-1; weak D call: TRBD1 (5 bases). CDR1 and CDR2 from the germline V gene are SGHTA and FQGNSA. This CDR3 has 14 residues. The V gene lost 6 bases and the J gene lost 1 base, with 12 bases spanning the gap.

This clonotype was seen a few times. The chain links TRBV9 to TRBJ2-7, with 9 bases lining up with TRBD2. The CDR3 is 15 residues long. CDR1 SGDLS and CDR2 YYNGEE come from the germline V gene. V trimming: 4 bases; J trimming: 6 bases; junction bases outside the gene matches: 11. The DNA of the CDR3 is TGTGCCAGCAGCCCCTCGGGCGGGAGGGCGGCCGAGCAGTACTTC. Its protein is CASSPSGGRAAEQYF.

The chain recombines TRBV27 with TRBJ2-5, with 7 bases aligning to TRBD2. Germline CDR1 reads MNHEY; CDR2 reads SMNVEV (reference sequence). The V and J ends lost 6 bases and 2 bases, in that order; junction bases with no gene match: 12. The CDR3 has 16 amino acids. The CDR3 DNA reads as TGTGCCAGCAGACCCTTGTTCGCGGGAGTACAAGAGACCCAGTACTTC. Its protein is CASRPLFAGVQETQYF.

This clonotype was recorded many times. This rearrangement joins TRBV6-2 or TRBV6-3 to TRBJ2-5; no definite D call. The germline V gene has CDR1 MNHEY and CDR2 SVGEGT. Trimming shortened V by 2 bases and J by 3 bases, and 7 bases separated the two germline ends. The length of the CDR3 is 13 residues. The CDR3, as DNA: TGTGCCAGCAGTTACAAGCTGGAAGAGACCCAGTACTTC. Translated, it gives CASSYKLEETQYF.

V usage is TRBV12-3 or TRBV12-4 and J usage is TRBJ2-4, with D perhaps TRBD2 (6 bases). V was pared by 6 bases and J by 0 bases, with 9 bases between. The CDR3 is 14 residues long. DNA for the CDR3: TGTGCCAGCAGCTCGGGGGAAGCCAAAAACATTCAGTACTTC. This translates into CASSSGEAKNIQYF.

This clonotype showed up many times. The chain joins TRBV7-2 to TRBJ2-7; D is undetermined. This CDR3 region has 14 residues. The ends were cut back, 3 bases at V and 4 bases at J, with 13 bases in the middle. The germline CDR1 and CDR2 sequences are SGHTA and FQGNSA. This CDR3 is CASSFSAEKYEQYF. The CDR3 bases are TGTGCCAGCAGCTTCAGCGCGGAAAAATACGAGCAGTACTTC.

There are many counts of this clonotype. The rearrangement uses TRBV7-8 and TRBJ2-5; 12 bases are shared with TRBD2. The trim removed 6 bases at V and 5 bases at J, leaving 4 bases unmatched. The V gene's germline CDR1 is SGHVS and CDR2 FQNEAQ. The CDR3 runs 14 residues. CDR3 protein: CASRPTSGSETQYF. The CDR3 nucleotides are TGTGCCAGCAGACCGACTAGCGGGAGTGAGACCCAGTACTTC.

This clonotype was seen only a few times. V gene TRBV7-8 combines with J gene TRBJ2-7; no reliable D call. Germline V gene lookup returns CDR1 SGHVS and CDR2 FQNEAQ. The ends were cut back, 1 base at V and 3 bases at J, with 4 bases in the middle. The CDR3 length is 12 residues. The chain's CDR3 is CASSLDIYEQYV. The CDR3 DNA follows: TGTGCCAGCAGCTTAGATATCTACGAGCAGTACGTC.

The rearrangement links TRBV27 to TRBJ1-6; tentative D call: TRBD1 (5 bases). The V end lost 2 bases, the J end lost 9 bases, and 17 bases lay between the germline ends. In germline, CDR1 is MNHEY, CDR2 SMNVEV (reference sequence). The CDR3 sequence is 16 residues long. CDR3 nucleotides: TGTGCCAGCAGTTTAATAGGGGAATTTGTTGGTTCACCCCTCCACTTT. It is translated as CASSLIGEFVGSPLHF.

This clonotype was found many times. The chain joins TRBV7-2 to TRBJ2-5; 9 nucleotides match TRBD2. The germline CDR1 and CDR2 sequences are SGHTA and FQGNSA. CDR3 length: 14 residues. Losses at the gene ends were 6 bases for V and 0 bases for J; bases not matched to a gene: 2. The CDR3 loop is CASSLAGNQETQYF. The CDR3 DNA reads TGTGCCAGCAGTCTAGCGGGAAACCAAGAGACCCAGTACTTC.

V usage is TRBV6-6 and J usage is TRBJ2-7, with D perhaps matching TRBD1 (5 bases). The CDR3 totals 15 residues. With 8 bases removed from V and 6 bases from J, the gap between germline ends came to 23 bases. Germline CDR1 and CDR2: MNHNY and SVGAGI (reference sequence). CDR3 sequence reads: CASRTSGQSQGEQYF. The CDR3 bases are TGTGCCAGCCGTACCTCGGGCCAGAGTCAGGGCGAGCAGTACTTC.

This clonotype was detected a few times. The CDR3 DNA is TGTGCCAGCAGCTTAGGAGATTCGGCCAGAAACACCGGGGAGCTGTTTTTT. It encodes CASSLGDSARNTGELFF. V and J are TRBV11-2 and TRBJ2-2; D gene uncertain. Germline CDR1 is SGHAT and CDR2 is FQNNGV. This CDR3 has 17 amino acids. V lost 1 base to trimming and J lost 2 bases, with 14 bases between them.

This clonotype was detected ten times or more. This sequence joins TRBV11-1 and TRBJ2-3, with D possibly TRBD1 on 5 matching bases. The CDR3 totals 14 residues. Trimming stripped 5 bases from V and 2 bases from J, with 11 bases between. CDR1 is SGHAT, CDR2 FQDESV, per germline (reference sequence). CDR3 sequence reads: CASSAGHDTDTQYF. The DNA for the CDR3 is TGTGCCAGCAGCGCCGGACACGACACAGATACGCAGTATTTT.

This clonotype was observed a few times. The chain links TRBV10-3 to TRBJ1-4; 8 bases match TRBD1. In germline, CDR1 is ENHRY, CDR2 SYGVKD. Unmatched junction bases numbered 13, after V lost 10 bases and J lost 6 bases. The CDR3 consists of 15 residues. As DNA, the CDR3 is TGTGCCACCAAGTCGGCGGGACAGGCCGATGAAAAACTGTTTTTT. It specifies CATKSAGQADEKLFF.

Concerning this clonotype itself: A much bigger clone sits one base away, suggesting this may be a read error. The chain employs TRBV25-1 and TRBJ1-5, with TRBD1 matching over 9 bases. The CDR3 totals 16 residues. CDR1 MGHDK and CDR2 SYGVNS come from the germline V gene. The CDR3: CANSGPGTGSNQPQHF. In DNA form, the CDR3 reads TGTGCCAACAGTGGACCCGGGACAGGGAGCAATCAGCCCCAGCATTTT. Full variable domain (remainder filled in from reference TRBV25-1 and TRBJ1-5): EADIYQTPRYLVIGTGKKITLECSQTMGHDKMYWYQQDPGMELHLIHYSYGVNSTEKGDLSSESTVSRIRTEHFPLTLESARPSHTSQYLCANSGPGTGSNQPQHFGDGTRLSIL.

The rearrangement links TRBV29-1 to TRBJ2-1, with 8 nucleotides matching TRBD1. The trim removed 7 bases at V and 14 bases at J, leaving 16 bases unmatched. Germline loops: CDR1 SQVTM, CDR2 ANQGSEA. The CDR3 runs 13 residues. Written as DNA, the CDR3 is TGCAGCGCCTCTACGGGACAGGTAACCGGAGAGTTCTTC. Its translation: CSASTGQVTGEFF.

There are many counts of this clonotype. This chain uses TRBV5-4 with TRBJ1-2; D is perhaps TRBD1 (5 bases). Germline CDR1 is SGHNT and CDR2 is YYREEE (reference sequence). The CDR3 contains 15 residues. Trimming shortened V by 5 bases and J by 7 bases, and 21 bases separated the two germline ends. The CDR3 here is CASSLDRWQGFGYTF. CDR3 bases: TGTGCCAGCAGTCTGGACCGGTGGCAGGGCTTTGGCTACACCTTC.

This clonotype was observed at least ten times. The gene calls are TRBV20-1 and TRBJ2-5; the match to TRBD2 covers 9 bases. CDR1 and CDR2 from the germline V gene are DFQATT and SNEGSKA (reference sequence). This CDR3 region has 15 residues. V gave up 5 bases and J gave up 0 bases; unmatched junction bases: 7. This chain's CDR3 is CSALPLAGNQETQYF. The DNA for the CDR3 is TGCAGTGCTTTGCCCCTAGCGGGGAACCAAGAGACCCAGTACTTC.

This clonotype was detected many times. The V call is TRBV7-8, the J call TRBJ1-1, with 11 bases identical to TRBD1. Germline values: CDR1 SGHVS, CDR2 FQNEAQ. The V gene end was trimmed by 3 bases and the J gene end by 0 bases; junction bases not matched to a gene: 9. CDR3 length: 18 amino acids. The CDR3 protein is CASSFSGTGGVMNTEAFF. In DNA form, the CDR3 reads TGTGCCAGCAGCTTTTCCGGGACAGGGGGGGTCATGAACACTGAAGCTTTCTTT.

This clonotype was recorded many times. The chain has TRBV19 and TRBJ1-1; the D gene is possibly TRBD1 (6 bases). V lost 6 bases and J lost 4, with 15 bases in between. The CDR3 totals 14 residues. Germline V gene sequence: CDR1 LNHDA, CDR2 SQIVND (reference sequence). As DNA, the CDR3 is TGTGCCAGTAGGACCACAGGGAGGGGCACTGAAGCTTTCTTT. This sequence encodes CASRTTGRGTEAFF.

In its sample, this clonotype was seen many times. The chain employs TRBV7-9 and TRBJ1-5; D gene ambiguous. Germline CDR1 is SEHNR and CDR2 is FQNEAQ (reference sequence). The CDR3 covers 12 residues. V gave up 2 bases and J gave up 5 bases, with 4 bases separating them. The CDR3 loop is CASSLMDQPQHF. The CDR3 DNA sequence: TGTGCCAGCAGCTTAATGGATCAGCCCCAGCATTTT.

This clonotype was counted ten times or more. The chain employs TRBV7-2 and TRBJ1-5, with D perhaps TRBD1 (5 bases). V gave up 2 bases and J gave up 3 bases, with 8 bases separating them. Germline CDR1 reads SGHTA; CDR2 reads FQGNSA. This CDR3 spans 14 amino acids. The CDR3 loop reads CASSLLGVNQPQHF. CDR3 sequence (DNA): TGTGCCAGCAGCTTATTGGGGGTCAATCAGCCCCAGCATTTT.

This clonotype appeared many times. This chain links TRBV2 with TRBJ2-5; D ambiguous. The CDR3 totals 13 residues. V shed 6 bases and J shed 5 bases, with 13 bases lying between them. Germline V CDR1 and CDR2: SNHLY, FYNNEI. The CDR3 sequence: CASRESLQETQYF. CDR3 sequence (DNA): TGTGCCAGCAGGGAGTCACTGCAGGAGACCCAGTACTTC.

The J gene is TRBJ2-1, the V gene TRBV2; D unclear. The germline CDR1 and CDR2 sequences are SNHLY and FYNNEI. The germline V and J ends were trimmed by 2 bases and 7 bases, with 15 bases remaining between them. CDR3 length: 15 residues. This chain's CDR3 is CASSEISAALNEQFF. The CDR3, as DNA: TGTGCCAGCAGTGAAATATCGGCAGCACTTAATGAGCAGTTCTTC. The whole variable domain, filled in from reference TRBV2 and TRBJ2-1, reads EPEVTQTPSHQVTQMGQEVILRCVPISNHLYFYWYRQILGQKVEFLVSFYNNEISEKSEIFDDQFSVERPDGSNFTLKIRSTKLEDSAMYFCASSEISAALNEQFFGPGTRLTVL.

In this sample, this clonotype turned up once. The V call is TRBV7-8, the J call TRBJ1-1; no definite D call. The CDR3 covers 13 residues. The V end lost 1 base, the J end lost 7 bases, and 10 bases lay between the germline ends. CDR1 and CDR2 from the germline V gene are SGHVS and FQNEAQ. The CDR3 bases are TGTGCCAGCAGCTTAGTCCTACAGATTGAAGCTTTCTTT. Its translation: CASSLVLQIEAFF. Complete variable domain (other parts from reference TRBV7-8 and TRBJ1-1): GAGVSQSPRYKVAKRGQDVALRCDPISGHVSLFWYQQALGQGPEFLTYFQNEAQLDKSGLPSDRFFAERPEGSVSTLKIQRTQQEDSAVYLCASSLVLQIEAFFGQGTRLTVV.

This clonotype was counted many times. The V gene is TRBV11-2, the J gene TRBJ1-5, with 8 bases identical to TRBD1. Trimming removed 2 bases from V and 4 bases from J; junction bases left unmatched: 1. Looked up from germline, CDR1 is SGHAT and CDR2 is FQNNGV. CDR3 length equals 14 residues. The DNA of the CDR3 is TGTGCCAGCAGCTTAACAGGGGGGAATCAGCCCCAGCATTTT. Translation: CASSLTGGNQPQHF.